The 23 T cell receptor beta chains below all came from one sample that was sequenced in a study of T cell responses to AZD1222 COVID-19 vaccine. Only in-frame clones appear in the TCRdb table, and some are missing; sequencing was by immunoSEQ multiplex PCR. In the table there are 80,000 to 95,000 clones, approximately 90% of which are singletons. Sequencing used peripheral blood, obtained on day 0 of AZD1222 vaccination. The receptors stem from an adult in good health.

The table lists this clone with a count of one. The chain carries TRBV24-1 and TRBJ2-5, with D unresolved. Germline V CDR1 and CDR2: KGHDR, SFDVKD. Deletions cut 5 bases from V and 5 bases from J, with 14 bases between. CDR3 length: 14 residues. The DNA of the CDR3 is TGTGCCACCAGTGGGGCATCCGTCGTCGAGACCCAGTACTTC. Amino acid sequence: CATSGASVVETQYF.

This chain uses TRBV2 with TRBJ1-5; D unresolved. The length of the CDR3 is 14 residues. Trimming took 5 bases from V and 7 from J, leaving 15 bases between them. CDR1 and CDR2 from the germline V gene are SNHLY and FYNNEI. The CDR3 DNA follows: TGTGCCAGCAGTCTTGACAACTCGGGACAGCCCCAGCATTTT. Translation: CASSLDNSGQPQHF.

This chain uses TRBV7-9 with TRBJ2-1; D is uncertain. Germline CDR1 and CDR2: SEHNR and FQNEAQ (reference sequence). Trimming took off 5 bases at V and 5 bases at J, with 10 bases between the two ends. This CDR3 has 13 residues. In DNA form, the CDR3 reads TGTGCCAGCAGCCTACCCGTCCACAATGAGCAGTTCTTC. Translating gives CASSLPVHNEQFF.

This chain uses TRBV5-1 with TRBJ2-1; 14 nucleotides agree with TRBD2. The CDR3 is made up of 16 amino acids. Trimming at V came to 4 bases and at J to 4 bases, leaving 4 bases not matched to a gene. Per germline, CDR1 SGHRS and CDR2 YFSETQ. CDR3 region: CASSPTSGGVYNEQFF. The CDR3 DNA sequence: TGCGCCAGCAGCCCGACTAGCGGGGGGGTGTACAATGAGCAGTTCTTC.

The J gene is TRBJ1-1, the V gene TRBV5-1; D not resolved. The CDR3 extends over 14 amino acids. CDR1 is SGHRS and CDR2 is YFSETQ in the germline V gene. The V end was cut by 5 bases, the J end by 4 bases, with 15 bases between. Here the CDR3 reads CASRLGIVGTEAFF. For the CDR3, the DNA is TGCGCCAGCAGACTCGGAATCGTCGGCACTGAAGCTTTCTTT.

This clone was detected only once. CDR3 coding DNA: TGCGCCAGCAGCTCCCTCCCGGTTCCCACCTCGGGCTACACCTTC. It translates to CASSSLPVPTSGYTF. The rearrangement links TRBV5-1 to TRBJ1-2; D gene uncertain. Germline-derived CDR1 and CDR2 are SGHRS and YFSETQ. The CDR3 runs 15 residues. V was trimmed by 3 bases and J by 8 bases, leaving 20 bases between them.

The chain employs TRBV24-1 and TRBJ1-1; tentatively, D is TRBD1 (5 bases). Trimming left V 4 bases short and J 7 bases short, with 9 bases between. The CDR3 consists of 12 residues. The germline CDR1 and CDR2 sequences are KGHDR and SFDVKD. The DNA of the CDR3 is TGTGCCACCAGTGAGGGGGTGGGTGAAGCTTTCTTT. This gives the protein CATSEGVGEAFF.

J is TRBJ2-7 and V is TRBV2, with a tentative D call TRBD1 (6 bases). Trimming took off 8 bases at V and 0 bases at J, with 14 bases between the two ends. The CDR3 totals 14 residues. The V gene's germline CDR1 is SNHLY and CDR2 FYNNEI. CDR3 bases: TGTGCCAGCTATGGGGGCGGAGGCTCCTACGAGCAGTACTTC. It codes for CASYGGGGSYEQYF.

V is TRBV5-4 and J is TRBJ2-5; D unresolved. This CDR3 region has 13 residues. Germline V gene lookup returns CDR1 SGHNT and CDR2 YYREEE (reference sequence). V lost 3 bases to trimming and J lost 2 bases, with 8 bases between them. The CDR3: CASSWPQQETQYF. DNA of the CDR3: TGTGCCAGCAGCTGGCCCCAGCAAGAGACCCAGTACTTC. Using reference TRBV5-4 and TRBJ2-5 for the parts outside the CDR3, the full variable domain is ETGVTQSPTHLIKTRGQQVTLRCSSQSGHNTVSWYQQALGQGPQFIFQYYREEENGRGNFPPRFSGLQFPNYSSELNVNALELDDSALYLCASSWPQQETQYFGPGTRLLVL.

The chain employs TRBV27 and TRBJ1-2; 7 nucleotides align to TRBD1. V dropped 4 bases and J dropped 0; count of bases not matched to a gene: 8. CDR3 length: 16 residues. Germline V CDR1 and CDR2: MNHEY, SMNVEV (reference sequence). The CDR3 spells CASSSLQTGTNYGYTF. CDR3 DNA sequence: TGTGCCAGCAGTTCCCTACAGACAGGGACTAACTATGGCTACACCTTC.

The J gene is TRBJ2-1, the V gene TRBV5-1; maybe TRBD2 (5 bases). The germline V and J ends were trimmed by 4 bases and 6 bases, with 11 bases remaining between them. This CDR3 comprises 13 residues. Per the germline V gene, CDR1 is SGHRS and CDR2 is YFSETQ. CDR3 DNA sequence: TGCGCCAGCAGCCCCTCGGCGGGCAATGAGCAGTTCTTC. This gives the protein CASSPSAGNEQFF. The full variable domain, its missing parts supplied by reference TRBV5-1 and TRBJ2-1, is KAGVTQTPRYLIKTRGQQVTLSCSPISGHRSVSWYQQTPGQGLQFLFEYFSETQRNKGNFPGRFSGRQFSNSRSEMNVSTLELGDSALYLCASSPSAGNEQFFGPGTRLTVL.

This rearrangement joins TRBV6-5 to TRBJ1-1, with D perhaps matching TRBD1 (5 bases). Trimming stripped 11 bases from V and 1 base from J, with 14 bases between. Germline-derived CDR1 and CDR2 are MNHEY and SVGAGI. This CDR3 is 13 amino acids long. The CDR3 region is CAGEVTGNTEAFF. CDR3 DNA sequence: TGTGCCGGAGAAGTTACAGGGAACACTGAAGCTTTCTTT.

The chain uses TRBV6-4 and TRBJ2-1, with 7 bases identical to TRBD2. The CDR3 sequence is 15 residues long. The V and J ends lost 4 bases and 6 bases, in that order; junction bases with no gene match: 9. CDR1 is MRHNA and CDR2 is SNTAGT in the germline V gene. This CDR3 is CASSAKGEGGNEQFF. The CDR3 nucleotides read TGTGCCAGCAGTGCCAAAGGGGAGGGAGGCAATGAGCAGTTCTTC.

The rearrangement links TRBV7-3 to TRBJ1-1; D not certain. V was cut by 3 bases and J by 3 bases, with 8 bases left in between. The CDR3 covers 13 residues. The germline gives CDR1 SGHTA, CDR2 FQGTGA. The CDR3 region has the DNA TGTGCCAGCAGCTTCTACGCGGACACTGAAGCTTTCTTT. It encodes CASSFYADTEAFF.

The chain recombines TRBV11-2 with TRBJ1-1; 9 bases map to TRBD1. Losses at the gene ends were 4 bases for V and 3 bases for J; bases not matched to a gene: 3. The CDR3 extends over 14 amino acids. The germline CDR1 and CDR2 sequences are SGHAT and FQNNGV. The CDR3 spells CASSSDRGDTEAFF. The CDR3 bases are TGTGCCAGCAGCTCGGACAGGGGTGACACTGAAGCTTTCTTT.

The chain joins TRBV29-1 to TRBJ1-2; no clear D gene. Deletions cut 2 bases from V and 3 bases from J, with 16 bases between. This CDR3 spans 15 amino acids. CDR1 is SQVTM and CDR2 is ANQGSEA in the germline V gene. The DNA for the CDR3 is TGCAGCGTTGAAACGCTATCCAGTACAGACTATGGCTACACCTTC. It codes for CSVETLSSTDYGYTF.

V usage is TRBV10-3 and J usage is TRBJ2-7; a possible D gene is TRBD1 (6 bases). Per the germline V gene, CDR1 is ENHRY and CDR2 is SYGVKD. The CDR3 contains 13 residues. Between the trimmed V and J ends, which lost 4 bases and 7 bases, there was a span of 14 bases. The CDR3 coding sequence is TGTGCCATCAGTGCTTCGAACCAGGGGGAGCAGTACTTC. Its protein is CAISASNQGEQYF.

This chain uses TRBV4-3 with TRBJ2-2; perhaps TRBD2 as D (6 bases). The CDR3 consists of 14 residues. In germline, CDR1 is LGHNA, CDR2 YSLEER. The V end was cut by 8 bases, the J end by 4 bases, with 14 bases between. DNA of the CDR3: TGCGCCAGCTCGATCCGGGGGAGCACCGGGGAGCTGTTTTTT. It is translated as CASSIRGSTGELFF.

This clone was seen only a few times. The V call is TRBV19, the J call TRBJ2-1; 10 bases are a match to TRBD2. Per germline, CDR1 LNHDA and CDR2 SQIVND (reference sequence). This CDR3 has 15 residues. After removal of 7 bases from V and 5 bases from J, the junction contained 8 bases not matched to a gene. CDR3 sequence: CASTRLAGQNNEQFF. The CDR3 DNA reads TGTGCCAGTACGAGACTAGCGGGCCAGAACAATGAGCAGTTCTTC. The whole variable domain, filled in from reference TRBV19 and TRBJ2-1, reads DGGITQSPKYLFRKEGQNVTLSCEQNLNHDAMYWYRQDPGQGLRLIYYSQIVNDFQKGDIAEGYSVSREKKESFPLTVTSAQKNPTAFYLCASTRLAGQNNEQFFGPGTRLTVL.

The chain employs TRBV5-5 and TRBJ1-4; TRBD1 aligns across 9 bases. J gave up 7 bases and V 4 bases, and 14 bases lay outside the gene matches. This CDR3 has 17 amino acids. Germline CDR1 is SGHKS and CDR2 is YYEKEE (reference sequence). CDR3 region: CASSPGQGILRGEKLFF. The CDR3, as DNA: TGTGCCAGCAGCCCCGGACAGGGGATTCTCCGGGGTGAAAAACTGTTTTTT.

The chain combines TRBV4-1 with TRBJ1-2; TRBD1 aligns across 7 bases. CDR3 length: 20 residues. V shed 0 bases and J 7 bases; nucleotides not matched to a gene: 23. Germline lookup yields CDR1 MGHRA and CDR2 YSYEKL. CDR3 nucleotides: TGCGCCAGCAGCCAAGACGCAGGGGGTAATCCCTTCTTGATGGTCGGTGGCTACACCTTC. Its protein is CASSQDAGGNPFLMVGGYTF.

The gene calls are TRBV2 and TRBJ1-6; D call uncertain. From germline, CDR1 is SNHLY and CDR2 FYNNEI. Trimming left V 7 bases short and J 12 bases short, with 16 bases between. The CDR3 consists of 13 residues. The CDR3 protein is CASTPTREIPLHF. For the CDR3, the DNA is TGTGCCAGCACGCCTACTAGGGAAATACCCCTCCACTTT.

This chain connects TRBV3-1 (or the pseudogene TRBV3-2) to TRBJ1-2; a weak D match, TRBD1 (5 bases). V dropped 4 bases and J dropped 6 bases, with 15 bases sitting between them. Germline V gene data show CDR1 as LGHDT and CDR2 as YNNKEL (reference sequence). This CDR3 contains 14 residues. CDR3 coding DNA: TGTGCCAGCAGCCCGTGGGTTCGAGGGGATGGCTACACCTTC. Protein sequence: CASSPWVRGDGYTF.